These 8 T cell receptor beta chains share one sample of origin, sequenced in a study of vaccination effects on CD4 cells after COVID-19. The antigens for these receptors are not known. Viral peptide pools were used in the ViraFEST assay to expand antigen-specific CD4+ T cells, and sequencing came afterward. CD4+ T cells were isolated after 10 days of culture. PCR-confirmed SARS-CoV-2 infection occurred in the person between March and December 2020. Only in-frame clones appear in the TCRdb table, and some are missing; sequencing was by immunoSEQ multiplex PCR. The sample includes tens of thousands of clones, around 76% of them seen just once. This specimen consisted of CD4+ T cells from PBMCs cultured with HIV peptides, obtained before COVID-19 vaccination. As for subset: HIV-1 Nef peptide pool negative control/reference culture. The source of these receptors is a human donor who had a prior SARS-CoV-2 infection.

The V gene is TRBV7-3, the J gene TRBJ2-1; 8 bases match TRBD2. The CDR3 loop spans 14 amino acids. J lost 4 bases, V lost 6 bases, and 5 bases had no gene match. Germline CDR1 is SGHTA and CDR2 is FQGTGA. CDR3 protein: CASSSPGGYNEQFF. The CDR3 coding sequence is TGTGCCAGCAGTTCGCCGGGGGGGTACAATGAGCAGTTCTTC.

The gene calls are TRBV6-4 and TRBJ1-2; the D is unclear. There are 14 residues in the CDR3. The germline V and J ends were trimmed by 5 bases and 4 bases, with 14 bases remaining between them. Per germline, CDR1 MRHNA and CDR2 SNTAGT. CDR3: CASSHAAGSYGYTF. The CDR3 DNA is TGTGCCAGCAGTCACGCGGCGGGCAGCTATGGCTACACCTTC.

The sample holds a few counts of this clone. This chain links TRBV5-1 with TRBJ2-2; TRBD2 aligns across 7 bases. V lost 0 bases, J lost 6 bases, and 5 bases stayed unmatched. Germline V gene data show CDR1 as SGHRS and CDR2 as YFSETQ. This CDR3 has 15 amino acids. This CDR3 is CASSLGSGISGELFF. The DNA of the CDR3 is TGCGCCAGCAGCTTGGGGAGCGGGATATCCGGGGAGCTGTTTTTT.

The chain joins TRBV7-9 to TRBJ1-4, with D perhaps TRBD1 (5 bases). The CDR3 is made up of 14 amino acids. Germline V CDR1 and CDR2: SEHNR, FQNEAQ (reference sequence). With 5 bases removed from V and 7 bases from J, the gap between germline ends came to 14 bases. The CDR3 coding sequence is TGTGCCAGCAGCCTCGGGAGGGGAGGTGAAAAACTGTTTTTT. Its translation is CASSLGRGGEKLFF. Full variable domain (rest looked up from reference TRBV7-9 and TRBJ1-4): DTGVSQNPRHKITKRGQNVTFRCDPISEHNRLYWYRQTLGQGPEFLTYFQNEAQLEKSRLLSDRFSAERPKGSFSTLEIQRTEQGDSAMYLCASSLGRGGEKLFFGSGTQLSVL.

This clone was counted many times. CDR3 in DNA: TGTGCCAGTAGCGTACAGAGGAACACTGAAGCTTTCTTT. Encoded protein: CASSVQRNTEAFF. This chain uses TRBV19 with TRBJ1-1; D gene ambiguous. In germline, CDR1 is LNHDA, CDR2 SQIVND (reference sequence). The CDR3 totals 13 residues. V was pared by 6 bases and J by 1 base, with 9 bases between.

The chain recombines TRBV4-2 with TRBJ2-1; 8 bases agree with TRBD2. The CDR3 runs 19 residues. Trimming at V came to 1 base and at J to 5 bases, leaving 16 bases not matched to a gene. Germline V lookup: CDR1 LGHNA, CDR2 YNFKEQ. This chain's CDR3 is CASSQGRARALAGHNEQFF. CDR3 DNA: TGTGCCAGCAGCCAAGGTAGGGCTAGGGCTCTAGCGGGCCACAATGAGCAGTTCTTC.

This chain links TRBV18 with TRBJ2-3; 9 bases fit TRBD2. This CDR3 is built from 15 residues. Trimming cost V 4 bases and J 1 base; bases outside gene matches: 3. The V gene's germline CDR1 is KGHSH and CDR2 LQKENI. CDR3 nucleotides: TGTGCCAGCTCACGATTAGCGGGAGGCACAGATACGCAGTATTTT. Translation gives CASSRLAGGTDTQYF.

The chain links TRBV6-1 to TRBJ1-3, with 7 bases matching TRBD1. J lost 4 bases, V lost 2 bases, and 14 bases had no gene match. This CDR3 spans 18 amino acids. Germline V gene data show CDR1 as MNHNS and CDR2 as SASEGT. CDR3 sequence: CASSEQPPAGGSGNTIYF. CDR3 nucleotide sequence: TGTGCCAGCAGTGAACAACCCCCGGCAGGGGGGTCGGGAAACACCATATATTTT.